The clone carrying this TCR beta chain turned up a few times. This record comes from a study of blood T cell repertoires in COVID-19. In germline, CDR1 is SGHNT, CDR2 YYREEE (reference sequence). V shed 0 bases and J shed 12 bases, with 19 bases lying between them. CDR3 size: 14 residues. Clones were read by immunoSEQ multiplex PCR, and TCRdb kept only the in-frame ones, dropping some. Of some 16,000 clones listed, 80% to 90% are singletons. The source of this sequence is a human donor with active COVID-19. The donor label of this sample is uncertain. Specimen: peripheral blood. J is TRBJ2-7 and V is TRBV5-4; D remains ambiguous. The CDR3: CASSLEPLNEHPYF. The CDR3 bases are TGTGCCAGCAGCTTGGAACCACTGAACGAGCATCCGTACTTC.